Presented here are 30 T cell receptor beta chains from one specimen sequenced in a study of blood T cell repertoires in COVID-19. Data came from immunoSEQ multiplex PCR; TCRdb stores just in-frame clones and leaves some out. This table has roughly 200,000 clones, around 85% appearing once. The sample consisted of peripheral blood. These receptors were collected from an older woman with acute or convalescent COVID-19.

The CDR3 DNA reads as TGTGCCACCAGTGATCGGACAGGGGGCGGTCAGCCCCAGCATTTT. Protein sequence: CATSDRTGGGQPQHF. The rearrangement links TRBV24-1 to TRBJ1-5; 11 bases map to TRBD1. The CDR3 has 15 amino acids. Per germline, CDR1 KGHDR and CDR2 SFDVKD. Trimming took 3 bases from V and 6 from J; bases not matched to a gene: 3.

This clone was found a few times. The chain uses TRBV7-9 and TRBJ2-5, with no clear D. Germline V gene sequence: CDR1 SEHNR, CDR2 FQNEAQ (reference sequence). V was trimmed by 6 bases and J by 0 bases, leaving 11 bases between them. The CDR3 extends over 14 amino acids. The DNA of the CDR3 is TGTGCCAGCAGTTTTAGTGAGTACCAAGAGACCCAGTACTTC. It codes for CASSFSEYQETQYF.

The chain recombines TRBV24-1 with TRBJ2-1, with TRBD2 as a possible D gene (5 bases). V lost 4 bases to trimming and J lost 5 bases, with 14 bases between them. The germline V gene has CDR1 KGHDR and CDR2 SFDVKD. This CDR3 contains 15 residues. The CDR3 protein is CATSEAWRPNNEQFF. The DNA of the CDR3 is TGTGCCACCAGTGAAGCGTGGAGGCCAAACAATGAGCAGTTCTTC.

The rearrangement uses TRBV7-9 and TRBJ1-2, with 7 bases identical to TRBD1. CDR3 length equals 14 residues. CDR1 and CDR2 from the germline V gene are SEHNR and FQNEAQ (reference sequence). J gave up 3 bases and V 5 bases, and 6 bases lay outside the gene matches. This CDR3 reads CASSRLGQDYGYTF. CDR3 in DNA: TGTGCCAGCAGCCGACTAGGACAGGACTATGGCTACACCTTC. Variable domain in full (rest from reference TRBV7-9 and TRBJ1-2): DTGVSQNPRHKITKRGQNVTFRCDPISEHNRLYWYRQTLGQGPEFLTYFQNEAQLEKSRLLSDRFSAERPKGSFSTLEIQRTEQGDSAMYLCASSRLGQDYGYTFGSGTRLTVV.

The chain uses TRBV5-8 and TRBJ2-7; D gene ambiguous. V was clipped by 6 bases and J by 3 bases, with 16 bases between them. There are 14 residues in the CDR3. Per germline, CDR1 SGHTS and CDR2 YDEGEE. The CDR3 here is CASMLHGRVYEQYF. The CDR3 DNA reads TGTGCCAGCATGCTTCATGGTCGGGTCTACGAGCAGTACTTC.

The chain has TRBV19 and TRBJ1-3; D gene uncertain. V was pared by 3 bases and J by 0 bases, with 9 bases between. Germline CDR1 and CDR2: LNHDA and SQIVND (reference sequence). The CDR3 length is 15 residues. CDR3 sequence: CASSIRAVSGNTIYF. CDR3 bases: TGTGCCAGTAGTATTAGAGCCGTCTCTGGAAACACCATATATTTT.

This chain uses TRBV7-8 with TRBJ1-2; possibly TRBD1 for D (6 bases). V was pared by 3 bases and J by 6 bases, with 11 bases between. Germline V lookup: CDR1 SGHVS, CDR2 FQNEAQ. This CDR3 spans 13 amino acids. Here the CDR3 reads CASSFTRGHGYTF. The CDR3 DNA follows: TGTGCCAGCAGCTTTACGCGGGGGCATGGCTACACCTTC.

The count of this clone is one. The chain has TRBV1 and TRBJ2-5; the table's D call of TRBD2 was not tested on the DNA. TRBV1 constitutes a pseudogene. The CDR3 is 18 residues long. The CDR3 is CTSNFHLPRSAGLETQYF. The CDR3 DNA follows: TGCACCAGCAATTTCCACCTTCCCCGATCAGCGGGACTTGAGACCCAGTACTTC.

This chain uses TRBV6-5 with TRBJ1-2; 7 bases are a match to TRBD1. The CDR3 loop spans 13 amino acids. The V segment lost 6 bases and the J segment 0 bases; nucleotides outside the gene matches: 1. In germline, CDR1 is MNHEY, CDR2 SVGAGI. CDR3 in amino acids: CASSGQANYGYTF. For the CDR3, the DNA is TGTGCCAGCAGCGGACAGGCTAACTATGGCTACACCTTC.

The chain employs TRBV5-1 and TRBJ2-1; no reliable D call. The CDR3 runs 13 residues. V was clipped by 4 bases and J by 8 bases, with 13 bases between them. Germline CDR1 reads SGHRS; CDR2 reads YFSETQ. This CDR3 is CASSLPLGDEQFF. The DNA for the CDR3 is TGCGCCAGCAGCCTCCCCTTGGGCGATGAGCAGTTCTTC.

The chain has TRBV12-5 and TRBJ2-2; D perhaps matches TRBD1 (6 bases). Per the germline V gene, CDR1 is LGHNT and CDR2 is FRNRAP. The CDR3 spans 13 residues. Between the trimmed V and J ends, which lost 5 bases and 6 bases, there was a span of 10 bases. The chain's CDR3 is CASGLGTSGELFF. The CDR3 DNA reads TGTGCTAGTGGTCTCGGGACATCCGGGGAGCTGTTTTTT.

CDR3 sequence reads: CASSQDKAGITYNEQFF. CDR3 sequence (DNA): TGTGCCAGCAGCCAAGATAAAGCGGGTATTACCTACAATGAGCAGTTCTTC. The rearrangement joins TRBV14 to TRBJ2-1; perhaps TRBD2 as D (6 bases). Trimming took off 0 bases at V and 2 bases at J, with 14 bases between the two ends. The CDR3 covers 17 residues. Germline loops: CDR1 SGHDN, CDR2 FVKESK.

The gene calls are TRBV13 and TRBJ1-1; 8 bases map to TRBD1. The CDR3 consists of 16 residues. The V and J ends lost 5 bases and 3 bases, in that order; junction bases with no gene match: 11. Germline CDR1 PRHDT, CDR2 FYEKMQ (reference sequence). The CDR3 coding sequence is TGTGCCAGCAGCCGTCCCCGGACAGGGAGGGACACTGAAGCTTTCTTT. Protein product: CASSRPRTGRDTEAFF.

The gene calls are TRBV19 and TRBJ2-6, with TRBD2 as a possible D gene (6 bases). The CDR3 length is 14 residues. V gave up 10 bases and J gave up 4 bases, with 14 bases separating them. Germline values: CDR1 LNHDA, CDR2 SQIVND (reference sequence). CDR3 sequence reads: CATSEGHGANVLTF. The CDR3 DNA reads as TGTGCCACCTCGGAGGGCCACGGGGCCAACGTCCTGACTTTC. Supplemented by reference TRBV19 and TRBJ2-6, the full variable domain reads DGGITQSPKYLFRKEGQNVTLSCEQNLNHDAMYWYRQDPGQGLRLIYYSQIVNDFQKGDIAEGYSVSREKKESFPLTVTSAQKNPTAFYLCATSEGHGANVLTFGAGSRLTVL.

The rearrangement uses TRBV3-1 (or the pseudogene TRBV3-2) and TRBJ1-5; maybe TRBD1 (6 bases). Trimming took 1 base from V and 2 from J, leaving 12 bases between them. CDR1 and CDR2 from the germline V gene are LGHDT and YNNKEL (reference sequence). This CDR3 spans 16 amino acids. CDR3 sequence (DNA): TGTGCCAGCAGCCAAGGGCCAGGGGCCGGCAATCAGCCCCAGCATTTT. Translation: CASSQGPGAGNQPQHF.

In its sample, this clone was seen a few times. The chain combines TRBV6-5 with TRBJ1-1, with TRBD1 identical over 8 bases. The CDR3 totals 13 residues. In germline, CDR1 is MNHEY, CDR2 SVGAGI. V dropped 6 bases and J dropped 6; count of bases not matched to a gene: 6. The CDR3 spells CASSPGGLSEAFF. In nucleotides, the CDR3 is TGTGCCAGCAGCCCAGGGGGCTTATCTGAAGCTTTCTTT.

The V and J genes are TRBV5-1 and TRBJ2-3, with 11 bases that match TRBD2. Germline V gene data show CDR1 as SGHRS and CDR2 as YFSETQ. Trimming cost V 1 base and J 3 bases; bases outside gene matches: 7. The CDR3 is made up of 17 amino acids. The CDR3 DNA is TGCGCCAGCAGCTTGAACCTAGCGGGAGGTCCGACAGATACGCAGTATTTT. This translates into CASSLNLAGGPTDTQYF.

V and J are TRBV5-1 and TRBJ2-1; D gene ambiguous. V was trimmed by 2 bases and J by 5 bases, leaving 5 bases between them. The germline V gene encodes CDR1 SGHRS and CDR2 YFSETQ. The CDR3 has 12 amino acids. The CDR3 nucleotides read TGCGCCAGCAGCTTTTTAGACAATGAGCAGTTCTTC. Its translation is CASSFLDNEQFF.

The rearrangement joins TRBV6-1 to TRBJ1-5, with a tentative D call TRBD1 (5 bases). The CDR3 sequence is 16 residues long. Deletions cut 2 bases from V and 7 bases from J, with 18 bases between. Germline V gene data show CDR1 as MNHNS and CDR2 as SASEGT. The CDR3 protein is CASSENGAGVGQPQHF. The CDR3 nucleotides read TGTGCCAGCAGTGAAAATGGGGCAGGTGTTGGGCAGCCCCAGCATTTT.

The chain has TRBV6-5 and TRBJ1-2; 8 nucleotides agree with TRBD1. The CDR3 spans 13 residues. CDR1 is MNHEY and CDR2 is SVGAGI in the germline V gene. V shed 9 bases, J shed 4 bases, and the junction held 7 bases outside the gene matches. CDR3 nucleotide sequence: TGTGCCAGTGGACAGGGTTTGGGCTATGGCTACACCTTC. Encoded protein: CASGQGLGYGYTF.

This sequence joins TRBV6-6 and TRBJ1-3; TRBD1 aligns across 7 bases. Looked up from germline, CDR1 is MNHNY and CDR2 is SVGAGI (reference sequence). Losses at the gene ends were 5 bases for V and 3 bases for J; bases not matched to a gene: 4. CDR3 length: 14 residues. CDR3 DNA sequence: TGTGCCAGCAGTCCCTACAGGGGTGGAAACACCATATATTTT. This codes for CASSPYRGGNTIYF.

The J gene is TRBJ1-1, the V gene TRBV27, with TRBD1 identical over 7 bases. This CDR3 comprises 18 residues. Germline trimming cut 0 bases from V and 3 bases from J; bases unmatched to any gene: 13. CDR1 is MNHEY, CDR2 SMNVEV, per germline (reference sequence). CDR3 DNA sequence: TGTGCCAGCAGTTTATCGGGTTCGAGGGGGCTTCGGGACACTGAAGCTTTCTTT. It is translated as CASSLSGSRGLRDTEAFF.

This chain connects TRBV23-1 to TRBJ2-7, with D tentatively TRBD1 (6 bases). TRBV23-1 is classed as an ORF, of uncertain function. The CDR3 consists of 15 residues. V shed 7 bases and J shed 1 base, with 17 bases lying between them. The CDR3 region has the DNA TGCGCCAGCAACCCAACAGGGAGACGTTCCTACGAGCAGTACGTC. It codes for CASNPTGRRSYEQYV.

V gene TRBV9 combines with J gene TRBJ1-5; 7 bases are a match to TRBD1. J lost 3 bases, V lost 0 bases, and 3 bases had no gene match. The CDR3 totals 15 residues. Germline values: CDR1 SGDLS, CDR2 YYNGEE. CDR3 DNA sequence: TGTGCCAGCAGCGTAGGGGGACAGCTCAATCAGCCCCAGCATTTT. Protein product: CASSVGGQLNQPQHF.

The chain couples TRBV28 to TRBJ2-7; D call uncertain. Trimming pared 4 bases from V and 0 bases from J, leaving 7 bases between. CDR3 length: 13 residues. CDR1 is MDHEN and CDR2 is SYDVKM in the germline V gene. The CDR3 sequence is CASSSASSYEQYF. In nucleotides, the CDR3 is TGTGCCAGCAGTTCCGCGTCCTCCTACGAGCAGTACTTC.

The genes are TRBV10-1 and TRBJ2-3; TRBD1 aligns across 9 bases. This CDR3 is 13 amino acids long. The germline CDR1 and CDR2 sequences are WNHNN and SYGVQD (reference sequence). V lost 6 bases to trimming and J lost 5 bases; unmatched junction nucleotides: 3. CDR3 nucleotides: TGCGCCAGCAGCGACAGGGGGGTAGATACGCAGTATTTT. Its translation is CASSDRGVDTQYF.

The rearrangement joins TRBV30 to TRBJ1-4; D might be TRBD1 (5 bases). V lost 7 bases and J 4 bases, leaving 13 bases between the germline ends. The CDR3 sequence is 13 residues long. From germline, CDR1 is GTSNPN and CDR2 SVGIG (reference sequence). The CDR3 region is CAYSRQINEKLFF. The DNA for the CDR3 is TGTGCCTACAGTCGACAGATTAATGAAAAACTGTTTTTT. Drawing the rest from reference TRBV30 and TRBJ1-4, the complete variable domain is SQTIHQWPATLVQPVGSPLSLECTVEGTSNPNLYWYRQAAGRGLQLLFYSVGIGQISSEVPQNLSASRPQDRQFILSSKKLLLSDSGFYLCAYSRQINEKLFFGSGTQLSVL.

Only one count was recorded for this clone. The chain uses TRBV6-5 and TRBJ1-5, with D possibly TRBD1 on 6 matching bases. This CDR3 comprises 14 residues. Germline CDR1 is MNHEY and CDR2 is SVGAGI. With 0 bases removed from V and 11 bases from J, the gap between germline ends came to 14 bases. CDR3 amino acids: CASSYSKQGATQHF. The CDR3 coding sequence is TGTGCCAGCAGTTACTCGAAACAGGGCGCGACCCAGCATTTT.

As DNA, the CDR3 is TGTGCCAGCAGGTTAGGTGGACTGAGACAAGAGACCCAGTACTTC. As protein: CASRLGGLRQETQYF. V and J are TRBV28 and TRBJ2-5; weak D call: TRBD2 (5 bases). V lost 6 bases and J lost 2, with 16 bases in between. CDR1 is MDHEN, CDR2 SYDVKM, per germline. The CDR3 covers 15 residues.

The chain recombines TRBV19 with TRBJ1-1; D is ambiguous. Trimming took 0 bases from V and 10 from J, leaving 9 bases between them. The CDR3 is 12 residues long. Germline-derived CDR1 and CDR2 are LNHDA and SQIVND (reference sequence). Here the CDR3 reads CASSIEPLRAFF. CDR3 sequence (DNA): TGTGCCAGTAGTATAGAACCGTTGAGAGCTTTCTTT. The full variable domain, its missing parts supplied by reference TRBV19 and TRBJ1-1, is DGGITQSPKYLFRKEGQNVTLSCEQNLNHDAMYWYRQDPGQGLRLIYYSQIVNDFQKGDIAEGYSVSREKKESFPLTVTSAQKNPTAFYLCASSIEPLRAFFGQGTRLTVV.